Below, one T cell receptor (beta chain) is given with its context. Its antigen is still unknown. cDNA serving as the sequencing template came from extracted, reverse transcribed RNA. The assay was immunoSEQ multiplex PCR, and TCRdb's table has in-frame clones only and misses some. The table shows about 200,000 clones, with roughly 64% occurring only once. Treatment given: oral pan-JAK inhibitor, 5-10 mg twice daily. The record originates from a study of CD8+ T cells in alopecia areata. Study summary: Treated patients received oral tofacitinib, 5 to 10 mg twice daily.

Whole-study findings and limits: Association of baseline CD8+ expansion with response is uncertain owing to one nonresponder.

This CDR3 contains 13 residues. Germline assignment: CDR1 ENHRY and CDR2 SYGVKD. The germline V and J ends were trimmed by 3 bases and 4 bases, with 9 bases remaining between them. J is TRBJ1-2 and V is TRBV10-3, with D perhaps matching TRBD1 (6 bases). The sequences come from CD4+ T cells sorted from blood, collected at week 24, from a patient treated with tofacitinib. The clonotype was recovered from a human donor with alopecia areata. The DNA of the CDR3 is TGTGCCATCAGTGACAGGGGCCTCTATGGCTACACCTTC. Translation: CAISDRGLYGYTF.